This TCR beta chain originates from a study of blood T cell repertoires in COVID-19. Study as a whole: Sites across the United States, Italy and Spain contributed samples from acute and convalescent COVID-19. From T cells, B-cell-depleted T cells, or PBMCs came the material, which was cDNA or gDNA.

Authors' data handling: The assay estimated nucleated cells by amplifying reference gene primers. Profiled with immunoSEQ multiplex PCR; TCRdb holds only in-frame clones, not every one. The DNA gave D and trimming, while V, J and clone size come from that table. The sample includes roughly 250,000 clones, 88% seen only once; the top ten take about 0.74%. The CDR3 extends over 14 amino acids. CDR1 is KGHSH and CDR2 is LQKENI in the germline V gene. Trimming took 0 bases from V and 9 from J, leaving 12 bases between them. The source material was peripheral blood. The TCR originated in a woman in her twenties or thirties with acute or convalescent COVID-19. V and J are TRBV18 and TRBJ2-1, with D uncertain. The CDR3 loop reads CASSPPTRSGEQFF. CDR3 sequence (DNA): TGTGCCAGCTCACCACCAACACGGTCGGGTGAGCAGTTCTTC.